This TCR beta chain was sequenced during a study of T cell clones after liver transplantation. Looking at the study overall: HCV positivity affected three of eight recipients; the rest lacked autoimmune or viral indications.

CDR1 and CDR2 from the germline V gene are MDHEN and SYDVKM. Trimming stripped 3 bases from V and 7 bases from J, with 15 bases between. This CDR3 contains 14 residues. The protocol was immunoSEQ multiplex PCR, while the TCRdb copy is restricted to in-frame clones and leaves out a portion. The sample consists of about 51,000 clones, approximately 87% of them appearing once. This chain joins TRBV28 and TRBJ1-2; D remains unclear. The material was CD8+ T cells from blood, obtained 12 months after liver transplant. The TCR was taken from a human patient who received a liver transplant. Part of the T cell pool may stem from the graft donor. CDR3 DNA sequence: TGTGCCAGCAGTTTCCGGGCAGAATATGGTGGCTACACCTTC. This gives the protein CASSFRAEYGGYTF.